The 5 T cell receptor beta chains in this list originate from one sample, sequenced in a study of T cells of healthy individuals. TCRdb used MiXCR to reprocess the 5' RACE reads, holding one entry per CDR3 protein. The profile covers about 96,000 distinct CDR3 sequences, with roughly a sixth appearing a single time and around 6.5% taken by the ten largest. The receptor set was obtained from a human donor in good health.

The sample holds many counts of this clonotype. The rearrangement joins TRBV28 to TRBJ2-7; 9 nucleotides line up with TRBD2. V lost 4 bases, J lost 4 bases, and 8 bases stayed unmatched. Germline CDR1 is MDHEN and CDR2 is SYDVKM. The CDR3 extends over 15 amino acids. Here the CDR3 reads CASSSLTSGYYEQYF. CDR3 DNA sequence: TGTGCCAGCAGTTCCCTGACTAGCGGTTATTACGAGCAGTACTTC.

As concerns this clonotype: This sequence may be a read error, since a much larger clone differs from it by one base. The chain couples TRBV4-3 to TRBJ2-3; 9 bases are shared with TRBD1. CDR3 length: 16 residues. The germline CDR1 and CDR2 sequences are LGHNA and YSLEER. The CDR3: CARSQEWTGEEDTQYF. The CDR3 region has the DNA TGCGCCAGAAGCCAAGAATGGACAGGGGAAGAAGATACGCAGTATTTT.

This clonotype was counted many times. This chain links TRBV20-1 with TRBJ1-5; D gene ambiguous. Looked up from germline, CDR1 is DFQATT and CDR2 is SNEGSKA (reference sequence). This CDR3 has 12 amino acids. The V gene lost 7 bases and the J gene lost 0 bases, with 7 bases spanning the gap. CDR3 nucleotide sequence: TGCAGTGTCGGGCGTAGCAATCAGCCCCAGCATTTT. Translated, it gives CSVGRSNQPQHF.

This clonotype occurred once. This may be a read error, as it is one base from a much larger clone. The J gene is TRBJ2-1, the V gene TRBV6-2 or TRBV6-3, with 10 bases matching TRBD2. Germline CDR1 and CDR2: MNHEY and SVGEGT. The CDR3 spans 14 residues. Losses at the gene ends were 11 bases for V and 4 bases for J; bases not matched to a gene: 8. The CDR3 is CAGSTSGEYNEQFF. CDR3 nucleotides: TGTGCCGGCTCAACTAGCGGGGAGTACAATGAGCAGTTCTTC.

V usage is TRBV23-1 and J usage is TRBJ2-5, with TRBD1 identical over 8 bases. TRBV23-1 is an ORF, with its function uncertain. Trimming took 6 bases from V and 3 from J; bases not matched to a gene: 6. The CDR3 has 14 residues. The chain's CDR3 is CASSQRDRKETQYF. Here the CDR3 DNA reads TGCGCCAGCAGCCAAAGGGACAGGAAAGAGACCCAGTACTTC.